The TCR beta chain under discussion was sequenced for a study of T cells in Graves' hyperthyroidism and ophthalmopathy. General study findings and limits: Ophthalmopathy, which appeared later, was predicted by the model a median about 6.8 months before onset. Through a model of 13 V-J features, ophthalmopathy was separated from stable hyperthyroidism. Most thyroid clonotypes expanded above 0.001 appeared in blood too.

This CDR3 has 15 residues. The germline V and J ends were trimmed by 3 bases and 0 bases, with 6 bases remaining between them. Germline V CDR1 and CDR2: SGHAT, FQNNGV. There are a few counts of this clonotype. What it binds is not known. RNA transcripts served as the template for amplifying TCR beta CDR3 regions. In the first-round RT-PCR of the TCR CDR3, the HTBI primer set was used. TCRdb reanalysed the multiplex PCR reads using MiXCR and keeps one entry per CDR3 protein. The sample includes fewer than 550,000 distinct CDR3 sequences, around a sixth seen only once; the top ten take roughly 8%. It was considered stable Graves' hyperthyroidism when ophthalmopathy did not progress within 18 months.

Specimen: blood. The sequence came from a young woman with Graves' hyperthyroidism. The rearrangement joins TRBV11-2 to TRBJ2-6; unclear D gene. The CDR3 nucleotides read TGTGCCAGCAGCTTTCTTACCTCTGGGGCCAACGTCCTGACTTTC. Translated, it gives CASSFLTSGANVLTF. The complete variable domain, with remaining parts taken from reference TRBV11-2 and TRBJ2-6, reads EAGVAQSPRYKIIEKRQSVAFWCNPISGHATLYWYQQILGQGPKLLIQFQNNGVVDDSQLPKDRFSAERLKGVDSTLKIQPAKLEDSAVYLCASSFLTSGANVLTFGAGSRLTVL.